This entry lists 11 T cell receptor beta chains sequenced from one sample in a study of beta chain features in type 1 diabetes. For these receptors, no antigen is known. As every portion of the isolated RNA was reverse transcribed, the sequencing read expressed TCRB transcripts. Generated by immunoSEQ multiplex PCR, the TCRdb table keeps only in-frame clones and is missing some. The data show about 650,000 clones, roughly 12% seen once. General study points: Type 1 diabetes patients had TCRB CDR3s that were shorter (moderately but significantly so) in all four CD4+ subsets.

The sequenced material came from naive CD4+ T cells from blood. The receptors were gathered from a man between 25 and 39 years old with type 1 diabetes.

The chain links TRBV7-2 to TRBJ2-1; D unresolved. The germline gives CDR1 SGHTA, CDR2 FQGNSA. V lost 8 bases and J 7 bases, leaving 21 bases between the germline ends. The CDR3 totals 15 residues. CDR3 DNA sequence: TGTGCCAGCCGGAGCCGGATGGGGAATGTAAATGAGCAGTTCTTC. Translating gives CASRSRMGNVNEQFF.

This clone was picked up a small number of times. The sample has other DNA sequences that encode this CDR3 too. The rearrangement links TRBV14 to TRBJ1-2, with no clear D. The ends were cut back, 1 base at V and 4 bases at J, with 7 bases in the middle. The germline V gene has CDR1 SGHDN and CDR2 FVKESK. The length of the CDR3 is 13 residues. The CDR3 region is CASSQGRSYGYTF. The CDR3 bases are TGTGCCAGCAGCCAAGGGAGATCCTATGGCTACACCTTC.

This sequence joins TRBV28 and TRBJ2-7; no definite D call. The V end was cut by 3 bases, the J end by 2 bases, with 11 bases between. Germline V gene sequence: CDR1 MDHEN, CDR2 SYDVKM. This CDR3 region has 14 residues. The CDR3 protein is CASSLNPGAYEQYF. CDR3 DNA: TGTGCCAGCAGTTTGAACCCGGGTGCCTACGAGCAGTACTTC. Using reference TRBV28 and TRBJ2-7 for the parts outside the CDR3, the full variable domain is DVKVTQSSRYLVKRTGEKVFLECVQDMDHENMFWYRQDPGLGLRLIYFSYDVKMKEKGDIPEGYSVSREKKERFSLILESASTNQTSMYLCASSLNPGAYEQYFGPGTRLTVT.

The chain has TRBV7-2 and TRBJ1-1; a weak D match, TRBD1 (5 bases). V was cut by 5 bases and J by 4 bases, with 11 bases left in between. In germline, CDR1 is SGHTA, CDR2 FQGNSA. The CDR3 runs 13 residues. CDR3 sequence reads: CASSIEGATEAFF. The CDR3 DNA reads as TGTGCCAGCAGCATCGAAGGGGCCACTGAAGCTTTCTTT.

There are a few counts of this clone. The chain carries TRBV29-1 and TRBJ2-7; D perhaps matches TRBD1 (6 bases). Germline values: CDR1 SQVTM, CDR2 ANQGSEA. Trimming cost V 7 bases and J 7 bases, with 14 bases left between them. The CDR3 runs 11 residues. Here the CDR3 reads CSGLYQGEQYF. CDR3 nucleotide sequence: TGCAGCGGCCTTTATCAGGGGGAGCAGTACTTC.

This clone was seen more than once but under ten times. The rearrangement joins TRBV11-2 to TRBJ1-4; D perhaps matches TRBD1 (6 bases). This CDR3 comprises 13 residues. Germline V gene sequence: CDR1 SGHAT, CDR2 FQNNGV. V was pared by 5 bases and J by 8 bases, with 12 bases between. CDR3 region: CASSSRGREKLFF. In DNA form, the CDR3 reads TGTGCCAGCAGCAGCAGGGGAAGAGAAAAACTGTTTTTT.

Only a few counts were recorded for this clone. The gene calls are TRBV11-3 and TRBJ2-2; no clear D gene. CDR1 and CDR2 from the germline V gene are SGHNT and YENEEA. The CDR3 contains 13 residues. Deletions cut 5 bases from V and 7 bases from J, with 11 bases between. The CDR3 loop is CASSPQRYGELFF. The CDR3 DNA follows: TGTGCCAGCAGCCCGCAGAGGTACGGGGAGCTGTTTTTT.

The chain recombines TRBV6-5 with TRBJ2-3, with D tentatively TRBD2 (6 bases). CDR3 length: 16 amino acids. With 0 bases removed from V and 6 bases from J, the gap between germline ends came to 16 bases. From germline, CDR1 is MNHEY and CDR2 SVGAGI. The CDR3 here is CASSYSRPSGRDTQYF. The CDR3 nucleotides are TGTGCCAGCAGTTACTCGAGGCCCTCAGGGAGGGATACGCAGTATTTT.

The V and J genes are TRBV11-2 and TRBJ2-3; a possible D gene is TRBD1 (6 bases). V lost 7 bases to trimming and J lost 0 bases, with 14 bases between them. Germline V gene lookup returns CDR1 SGHAT and CDR2 FQNNGV. This CDR3 is built from 15 residues. CDR3 coding DNA: TGTGCCAGCACCGCACAGGGTACTAGCACAGATACGCAGTATTTT. Translating gives CASTAQGTSTDTQYF.

The table lists this clone with a few counts. The junction departs from germline at one end; a sequencing error may be responsible. This chain connects TRBV4-3 to TRBJ1-5; 7 nucleotides align to TRBD1. Germline values: CDR1 LGHNA, CDR2 YSLEER. This CDR3 spans 15 amino acids. DNA of the CDR3: TGCGCCAGCAGCCAAGAAAGGGACAGCAGTCAGCCCCAGCATTTT. Translated, it gives CASSQERDSSQPQHF.

The gene calls are TRBV6-4 and TRBJ2-5; 7 nucleotides agree with TRBD1. The CDR3 is made up of 14 amino acids. CDR1 MRHNA and CDR2 SNTAGT come from the germline V gene. V lost 6 bases, J lost 1 base, and 5 bases stayed unmatched. The CDR3 spells CASRLGGSQETQYF. In nucleotides, the CDR3 is TGTGCCAGCAGATTAGGGGGCTCCCAAGAGACCCAGTACTTC.